The 17 T cell receptor beta chains below come from one sample, sequenced in a study of T cells after yellow fever vaccination. TCRdb processed the 5' RACE reads anew with MiXCR; each CDR3 protein has one entry. This sample has some 350,000 distinct CDR3 sequences, with almost 4% found just once. The sample consisted of PBMCs, taken 5 days after the yellow fever booster vaccination. The receptors were gathered from a man between 18 and 35 years old who received the YFV17D yellow fever vaccine.

This chain connects TRBV18 to TRBJ1-2; 8 nucleotides line up with TRBD1. Germline CDR1 reads KGHSH; CDR2 reads LQKENI. Trimming removed 5 bases from V and 3 bases from J; junction bases left unmatched: 2. This CDR3 spans 13 amino acids. CDR3 loop: CASSVDRDYGYTF. The DNA of the CDR3 is TGTGCCAGCTCAGTGGACAGGGACTATGGCTACACCTTC.

The chain links TRBV18 to TRBJ1-1; unclear D gene. This CDR3 is 15 amino acids long. Looked up from germline, CDR1 is KGHSH and CDR2 is LQKENI. The V end was cut by 1 base, the J end by 4 bases, with 13 bases between. The CDR3 region is CASSPQEGGFTEAFF. The CDR3 DNA follows: TGTGCCAGCTCACCACAGGAGGGAGGATTCACTGAAGCTTTCTTT. Drawing the rest from reference TRBV18 and TRBJ1-1, the complete variable domain is NAGVMQNPRHLVRRRGQEARLRCSPMKGHSHVYWYRQLPEEGLKFMVYLQKENIIDESGMPKERFSAEFPKEGPSILRIQQVVRGDSAAYFCASSPQEGGFTEAFFGQGTRLTVV.

This clonotype was observed at least ten times. The V call is TRBV12-3 or TRBV12-4, the J call TRBJ1-2, with unresolved D. This CDR3 has 14 residues. V was clipped by 3 bases and J by 8 bases, with 16 bases between them. The CDR3 protein is CASSFGRGSGGYTF. The CDR3 DNA reads TGTGCCAGCAGTTTCGGCAGAGGAAGTGGAGGCTACACCTTC.

The rearrangement links TRBV4-3 to TRBJ2-2; D not certain. CDR1 and CDR2 from the germline V gene are LGHNA and YSLEER. Trimming took 3 bases from V and 1 from J, leaving 6 bases between them. The CDR3 runs to 14 residues. Written as DNA, the CDR3 is TGCGCCAGCAGCCAGGAGAGGAACACCGGGGAGCTGTTTTTT. It translates to CASSQERNTGELFF.

This clonotype came up a few times. The rearrangement joins TRBV27 to TRBJ2-3; D is perhaps TRBD1 (5 bases). This CDR3 has 16 amino acids. V dropped 5 bases and J dropped 2 bases, with 17 bases sitting between them. From germline, CDR1 is MNHEY and CDR2 SMNVEV (reference sequence). CDR3 DNA sequence: TGTGCCAGCAGTCCCATGACAGAGGAGCACACAGATACGCAGTATTTT. This gives the protein CASSPMTEEHTDTQYF.

This chain connects TRBV4-1 to TRBJ2-1; 8 nucleotides agree with TRBD1. The length of the CDR3 is 14 residues. Germline V lookup: CDR1 MGHRA, CDR2 YSYEKL. Germline trimming cut 4 bases from V and 9 bases from J; bases unmatched to any gene: 8. The CDR3 sequence is CASSLRTGQAEQFF. The CDR3 bases are TGCGCCAGCAGCCTCAGGACAGGGCAGGCTGAGCAGTTCTTC.

The chain is built from TRBV7-6 and TRBJ2-3, with 8 bases matching TRBD1. Trimming removed 5 bases from V and 1 base from J; junction bases left unmatched: 8. CDR1 is SGHVS, CDR2 FNYEAQ, per germline. There are 16 residues in the CDR3. The CDR3 bases are TGTGCCAGCAGCCCAAAGGGGGGACAGGGCACAGATACGCAGTATTTT. Translated, it gives CASSPKGGQGTDTQYF. The full variable domain, in which reference TRBV7-6 and TRBJ2-3 provide the parts outside the CDR3, is GAGVSQSPRYKVTKRGQDVALRCDPISGHVSLYWYRQALGQGPEFLTYFNYEAQQDKSGLPNDRFSAERPEGSISTLTIQRTEQRDSAMYRCASSPKGGQGTDTQYFGPGTRLTVL.

This clonotype was observed many times. The chain is built from TRBV5-1 and TRBJ2-3, with 13 nucleotides matching TRBD2. The CDR3 is 17 amino acids. V lost 4 bases and J lost 4; bases outside the gene matches: 9. The V gene's germline CDR1 is SGHRS and CDR2 YFSETQ. In DNA form, the CDR3 reads TGCGCCAGCAGCGCACTAGCGGGGGGGCCTATATCAGATACGCAGTATTTT. Its protein product is CASSALAGGPISDTQYF.

This clonotype was counted at least ten times. The chain combines TRBV7-6 with TRBJ2-5; 10 nucleotides align to TRBD2. Germline-derived CDR1 and CDR2 are SGHVS and FNYEAQ. With 1 base clipped from V and 2 bases from J, the junction kept 4 bases outside the gene matches. This CDR3 region has 16 residues. CDR3 residues: CASSLGASGGQETQYF. The CDR3, as DNA: TGTGCCAGCAGCTTAGGTGCTAGCGGGGGACAAGAGACCCAGTACTTC.

The sample holds a few counts of this clonotype. The J gene is TRBJ2-5, the V gene TRBV5-1; D is unresolved. The length of the CDR3 is 11 residues. Germline CDR1 reads SGHRS; CDR2 reads YFSETQ. The ends were cut back, 5 bases at V and 2 bases at J, with 4 bases in the middle. CDR3 DNA: TGCGCCAGCAGTGAACAAGAGACCCAGTACTTC. It yields the protein CASSEQETQYF.

The chain has TRBV6-1 and TRBJ2-5; D possibly corresponds to TRBD2 (5 bases). The CDR3 has 15 amino acids. The ends were cut back, 0 bases at V and 4 bases at J, with 12 bases in the middle. CDR1 and CDR2 from the germline V gene are MNHNS and SASEGT. The CDR3 DNA sequence: TGTGCCAGCAGTGAAGCAGGAACTAGAACAGAGACCCAGTACTTC. As protein: CASSEAGTRTETQYF.

This clonotype was seen a few times. This rearrangement joins TRBV5-1 to TRBJ1-6; D might be TRBD1 (5 bases). CDR3 size: 14 residues. Deletions cut 6 bases from V and 8 bases from J, with 15 bases between. Germline lookup yields CDR1 SGHRS and CDR2 YFSETQ. The CDR3 sequence: CASTHGGSDSPLHF. CDR3 in DNA: TGCGCCAGCACCCATGGGGGGTCGGATTCACCCCTCCACTTT.

This clonotype appeared many times. This chain joins TRBV10-3 and TRBJ2-1; TRBD1 agrees at 8 bases. This CDR3 spans 13 amino acids. The junction had 4 bases not matched to a gene; V was cut back by 6 bases and J by 6 bases. Looked up from germline, CDR1 is ENHRY and CDR2 is SYGVKD. This CDR3 is CAISVDRGNEQFF. The CDR3, as DNA: TGTGCCATCAGCGTTGACAGGGGCAATGAGCAGTTCTTC.

The table lists this clonotype with a few counts. The chain has TRBV29-1 and TRBJ2-2; possible D gene TRBD2, 6 bases. CDR3 size: 15 residues. Germline V gives CDR1 SQVTM, CDR2 ANQGSEA. Trimming left V 5 bases short and J 0 bases short, with 13 bases between. The CDR3 coding sequence is TGCAGCGTTTTTGTAGGCGGGACGAACACCGGGGAGCTGTTTTTT. It translates to CSVFVGGTNTGELFF.

This clonotype was recorded many times. The chain employs TRBV7-9 and TRBJ2-7; 9 nucleotides agree with TRBD1. Germline lookup yields CDR1 SEHNR and CDR2 FQNEAQ (reference sequence). J gave up 7 bases and V 7 bases, and 11 bases lay outside the gene matches. The CDR3 extends over 14 amino acids. The CDR3 here is CASNPGQGIREQYF. DNA for the CDR3: TGTGCCAGCAATCCGGGACAGGGCATACGGGAGCAGTACTTC.

This clonotype was counted at least ten times. The chain uses TRBV5-4 and TRBJ2-7; perhaps TRBD2 as D (5 bases). Germline assignment: CDR1 SGHNT and CDR2 YYREEE (reference sequence). V was pared by 4 bases and J by 7 bases, with 18 bases between. The CDR3 loop spans 14 amino acids. This CDR3 is CASSRGLTTGEQYF. The CDR3 nucleotides are TGTGCCAGCAGCCGCGGGTTAACTACGGGAGAGCAGTACTTC. Together with reference TRBV5-4 and TRBJ2-7, the CDR3 gives the full variable domain: ETGVTQSPTHLIKTRGQQVTLRCSSQSGHNTVSWYQQALGQGPQFIFQYYREEENGRGNFPPRFSGLQFPNYSSELNVNALELDDSALYLCASSRGLTTGEQYFGPGTRLTVT.

This clonotype has only a few counts. The CDR3: CSVPGFGETTEAFF. CDR3 bases: TGCAGCGTTCCGGGTTTCGGTGAGACCACTGAAGCTTTCTTT. This chain links TRBV29-1 with TRBJ1-1; D is undetermined. The CDR3 loop spans 14 amino acids. Germline CDR1 is SQVTM and CDR2 is ANQGSEA. V was trimmed by 5 bases and J by 4 bases, leaving 17 bases between them. The full variable domain, rest sourced from reference TRBV29-1 and TRBJ1-1, is SAVISQKPSRDICQRGTSLTIQCQVDSQVTMMFWYRQQPGQSLTLIATANQGSEATYESGFVIDKFPISRPNLTFSTLTVSNMSPEDSSIYLCSVPGFGETTEAFFGQGTRLTVV.